This T cell receptor beta chain appears in the sequencing data of a study of blood T cells in healthy people across ages. Next came a second PCR, run for about 7 to 12 cycles, which used a sample-barcoded 5' primer along with a J-beta primer mix. A template-switch adaptor that had 12 random nucleotides put a tag on each cDNA molecule. TCRdb reanalysed the 5' RACE reads using MiXCR and keeps one entry per CDR3 protein. This table holds approximately 780,000 distinct CDR3 sequences, approximately 24% found once. The germline V gene encodes CDR1 DFQATT and CDR2 SNEGSKA (reference sequence). Trimming left V 0 bases short and J 3 bases short, with 12 bases between. The CDR3 sequence is 15 residues long. This clonotype was seen a handful of times. Its specificity is unknown. Findings and caveats of the study: Unsorted PBMCs prevented conclusive naive versus antigen-experienced comparison.

The data were also submitted as part of a second study, on T cells of mothers and their children.

The sequenced sample consisted of blood. The clonotype was recovered from a boy aged 10-17 years in good health. The rearrangement uses TRBV20-1 and TRBJ1-3; D is unclear. CDR3 DNA sequence: TGCAGTGCTAGAGATCCTTCGACAAGTGGAAACACCATATATTTT. This codes for CSARDPSTSGNTIYF.